This T cell receptor (beta chain) originates from a study of T-cell reconstitution after alpha-beta-depleted transplantation in children. The CDR3 sequence is 12 residues long. Germline CDR1 and CDR2: MDHEN and SYDVKM. In this sample, this clonotype turned up many times. Its antigen is not known. Library preparation (for TCRbeta) was performed with unique molecular identifiers. Via MiXCR, TCRdb re-called the PCR reads, giving one row per CDR3 protein. The data contain about 5,900 distinct CDR3 sequences, roughly 16% of them singletons. The study's findings and limits: T-cell counts and diversity at one year following transplant were attributed mainly to newly produced T cells. The origin of high day-60 TCRbeta diversity in some patients lay in surviving recipient T cells and thymic progenitors.

The clonotype was recovered from a patient aged 2-15 years who had a stem cell transplant for inherited bone marrow failure, so the T cells may come from the graft donor. The sample in question was PBMCs, mostly from graft donor cells, obtained 180 days after TCRalphabeta/CD19-depleted stem cell transplant. This rearrangement joins TRBV28 to TRBJ2-2, with 8 bases lining up with TRBD1. The CDR3 loop reads CAASGGGGELFF. Written as DNA, the CDR3 is TGTGCGGCATCAGGGGGCGGCGGGGAGCTGTTTTTT.